Presented here are 22 T cell receptor beta chains from one specimen sequenced in a study of cytomegalovirus exposure and HLA in healthy donors. PCR employed 60 Vbeta and 13 Jbeta primers. The table came from immunoSEQ multiplex PCR; TCRdb's copy has only in-frame clones and leaves some out. Here the sample table reports 180,000 or so clones. Sequenced sample: PBMCs. The receptors come from a boy aged 5-17 years in good health and CMV-seronegative.

The V and J genes are TRBV4-1 and TRBJ1-3, with D perhaps matching TRBD1 (5 bases). The V gene's germline CDR1 is MGHRA and CDR2 YSYEKL. This CDR3 contains 20 residues. Trimming shortened V by 0 bases and J by 0 bases, and 21 bases separated the two germline ends. CDR3: CASSQDADTTYSISGNTIYF. The CDR3 coding sequence is TGCGCCAGCAGCCAAGATGCGGACACAACCTATTCAATCTCTGGAAACACCATATATTTT.

This chain joins TRBV19 and TRBJ2-3; 8 bases are shared with TRBD1. Germline CDR1 is LNHDA and CDR2 is SQIVND (reference sequence). V trimming: 8 bases; J trimming: 4 bases; junction bases outside the gene matches: 8. CDR3 length: 14 residues. The DNA for the CDR3 is TGTGCCAGTGTTGGACAGGGATGGGCAGATACGCAGTATTTT. Protein product: CASVGQGWADTQYF.

V gene TRBV29-1 combines with J gene TRBJ2-1; 8 bases are a match to TRBD1. Germline CDR1 SQVTM, CDR2 ANQGSEA. This CDR3 contains 15 residues. Germline trimming cut 7 bases from V and 6 bases from J; bases unmatched to any gene: 14. The CDR3 sequence: CSAPLGTGFGNEQFF. In nucleotides, the CDR3 is TGCAGCGCCCCTCTTGGGACAGGCTTCGGCAATGAGCAGTTCTTC.

The chain joins TRBV5-8 to TRBJ2-7; a weak D match, TRBD2 (5 bases). The V end lost 1 base, the J end lost 5 bases, and 13 bases lay between the germline ends. CDR3 length: 14 residues. CDR1 and CDR2 from the germline V gene are SGHTS and YDEGEE. The chain's CDR3 is CASSLMWGANEQYF. The CDR3 DNA reads as TGTGCCAGCAGCTTGATGTGGGGAGCCAACGAGCAGTACTTC.

The V call is TRBV28, the J call TRBJ1-4; maybe TRBD1 (6 bases). This CDR3 comprises 14 residues. Between the trimmed V and J ends, which lost 6 bases and 5 bases, there was a span of 13 bases. Germline-derived CDR1 and CDR2 are MDHEN and SYDVKM. This chain's CDR3 is CASSSGQINEKLFF. The CDR3 DNA reads TGTGCCAGCAGCTCTGGACAGATCAATGAAAAACTGTTTTTT.

The genes are TRBV7-3 and TRBJ2-3; D unresolved. The CDR3 consists of 12 residues. Deletions cut 5 bases from V and 1 base from J, with 4 bases between. Per the germline V gene, CDR1 is SGHTA and CDR2 is FQGTGA. The CDR3 spells CASSPGTDTQYF. CDR3 nucleotide sequence: TGTGCCAGCAGCCCTGGCACAGATACGCAGTATTTT.

V is TRBV5-1 and J is TRBJ2-7, with 12 bases matching TRBD1. The CDR3 covers 15 residues. Germline V lookup: CDR1 SGHRS, CDR2 YFSETQ. V was pared by 5 bases and J by 2 bases, with 5 bases of the junction left unmatched. CDR3 DNA sequence: TGCGCCAGCAGGGGGGACAGGGGGCCGGCCTACGAGCAGTACTTC. Its translation is CASRGDRGPAYEQYF.

This rearrangement joins TRBV18 to TRBJ1-5, with no clear D. The ends were cut back, 3 bases at V and 0 bases at J, with 9 bases in the middle. CDR1 and CDR2 from the germline V gene are KGHSH and LQKENI. The CDR3 is 15 amino acids. The DNA for the CDR3 is TGTGCCAGCTCACCCGCCGAGGGTAGCAATCAGCCCCAGCATTTT. This sequence encodes CASSPAEGSNQPQHF.

V gene TRBV9 combines with J gene TRBJ2-6; D uncertain. The CDR3 spans 17 residues. The germline V gene has CDR1 SGDLS and CDR2 YYNGEE. V lost 0 bases to trimming and J lost 0 bases, with 10 bases between them. This CDR3 is CASSVESVFSGANVLTF. For the CDR3, the DNA is TGTGCCAGCAGCGTAGAGTCGGTTTTCTCTGGGGCCAACGTCCTGACTTTC.

This chain links TRBV10-1 with TRBJ2-1, with TRBD2 as a possible D gene (5 bases). This CDR3 has 13 residues. The germline CDR1 and CDR2 sequences are WNHNN and SYGVQD (reference sequence). Trimming pared 8 bases from V and 2 bases from J, leaving 10 bases between. The CDR3 region has the DNA TGCGCCAGCCAAAGGGAGACCTACAATGAGCAGTTCTTC. Translated, it gives CASQRETYNEQFF.

This chain connects TRBV5-1 to TRBJ2-7; 8 positions match TRBD1. V was clipped by 2 bases and J by 4 bases; unmatched bases: 8. Germline CDR1 reads SGHRS; CDR2 reads YFSETQ. The CDR3 consists of 15 residues. CDR3 region: CASSLEVQGAYEQYF. CDR3 DNA sequence: TGCGCCAGCAGCTTAGAGGTCCAGGGGGCTTACGAGCAGTACTTC.

The J gene is TRBJ2-2, the V gene TRBV28; D not resolved. The V end was cut by 8 bases, the J end by 4 bases, with 17 bases between. The CDR3 has 15 amino acids. Germline values: CDR1 MDHEN, CDR2 SYDVKM. The CDR3, as DNA: TGTGCCAGCTATTATAGTTCCCCCCGCACCGGGGAGCTGTTTTTT. It encodes CASYYSSPRTGELFF.

J is TRBJ2-3 and V is TRBV5-1; 13 bases line up with TRBD2. Losses at the gene ends were 2 bases for V and 6 bases for J; bases not matched to a gene: 6. Germline assignment: CDR1 SGHRS and CDR2 YFSETQ. This CDR3 contains 16 residues. DNA for the CDR3: TGCGCCAGCAGCTTTAGACTAGCGGGGGGAACGGATACGCAGTATTTT. It yields the protein CASSFRLAGGTDTQYF.

The J gene is TRBJ2-3, the V gene TRBV7-9; 8 bases are a match to TRBD2. This CDR3 contains 13 residues. Looked up from germline, CDR1 is SEHNR and CDR2 is FQNEAQ (reference sequence). J was trimmed by 11 bases and V by 0 bases; bases with no gene match: 4. CDR3 sequence: CASSLAARGGQYF. The DNA for the CDR3 is TGTGCCAGCAGCTTAGCGGCACGGGGGGGGCAGTATTTT.

V and J are TRBV5-1 and TRBJ2-3, with a possible D match to TRBD2 (7 bases). The CDR3 sequence is 15 residues long. V was clipped by 1 base and J by 4 bases, with 13 bases between them. Germline V gene lookup returns CDR1 SGHRS and CDR2 YFSETQ. The CDR3 sequence is CASSLRGGSADTQYF. For the CDR3, the DNA is TGCGCCAGCAGCTTGAGGGGGGGCAGCGCAGATACGCAGTATTTT.

The rearrangement links TRBV4-1 to TRBJ2-1; a weak D match, TRBD2 (6 bases). CDR3 length: 15 amino acids. From germline, CDR1 is MGHRA and CDR2 YSYEKL. The V gene lost 0 bases and the J gene lost 8 bases, with 14 bases spanning the gap. CDR3: CASSQDYGGGDEQFF. The DNA for the CDR3 is TGCGCCAGCAGCCAAGATTACGGGGGAGGCGATGAGCAGTTCTTC.

The chain joins TRBV7-3 to TRBJ2-5, with TRBD2 identical over 7 bases. The CDR3 runs 14 residues. CDR1 SGHTA and CDR2 FQGTGA come from the germline V gene. J gave up 1 base and V 5 bases, and 4 bases lay outside the gene matches. In nucleotides, the CDR3 is TGTGCCAGCAGCAGAGGGACTACCCAAGAGACCCAGTACTTC. Residues: CASSRGTTQETQYF.

The V gene is TRBV30, the J gene TRBJ1-5; 7 positions match TRBD1. The V gene end was trimmed by 2 bases and the J gene end by 9 bases; junction bases not matched to a gene: 7. Germline V gene data show CDR1 as GTSNPN and CDR2 as SVGIG (reference sequence). This CDR3 comprises 13 residues. This CDR3 reads CAWSPQGIGPQHF. The DNA for the CDR3 is TGTGCCTGGAGTCCACAGGGGATTGGGCCCCAGCATTTT.

The CDR3 reads CASSYSTGTAETQYF. DNA of the CDR3: TGTGCCAGCAGTTACTCTACAGGGACGGCAGAGACCCAGTACTTC. This rearrangement joins TRBV6-5 to TRBJ2-5, with TRBD1 as a possible D gene (6 bases). CDR1 MNHEY and CDR2 SVGAGI come from the germline V gene. The CDR3 runs to 15 residues. V dropped 0 bases and J dropped 4 bases, with 12 bases sitting between them.

The chain links TRBV6-5 to TRBJ2-7, with TRBD2 as a possible D gene (6 bases). Trimming cost V 0 bases and J 5 bases, with 14 bases left between them. This CDR3 contains 15 residues. The germline V gene has CDR1 MNHEY and CDR2 SVGAGI. CDR3 nucleotides: TGTGCCAGCAGTTACTCCCCGTCGGGGGTCGACGAGCAGTACTTC. Its translation: CASSYSPSGVDEQYF.

The J gene is TRBJ2-5, the V gene TRBV7-8; 7 nucleotides align to TRBD1. The CDR3 consists of 14 residues. Germline V CDR1 and CDR2: SGHVS, FQNEAQ. With V trimmed by 5 bases and J by 5 bases, 8 bases remained unmatched. The DNA of the CDR3 is TGTGCCAGCAGCGTAGAGGGCAGGGGGGAGACCCAGTACTTC. Its protein product is CASSVEGRGETQYF.

The V gene is TRBV29-1, the J gene TRBJ2-7; 11 bases map to TRBD1. The junction had 10 bases not matched to a gene; V was cut back by 6 bases and J by 9 bases. The CDR3 loop spans 13 amino acids. The germline CDR1 and CDR2 sequences are SQVTM and ANQGSEA. For the CDR3, the DNA is TGCAGCGTGAGGGGACAGGGGGGGTCGGTGCAGTACTTC. It translates to CSVRGQGGSVQYF.